The clone carrying this TCR beta chain was observed many times. Its target is unknown. A single record per CDR3 protein comes from TCRdb applying MiXCR to the reads. The top ten clones hold roughly 13% of a sample with fewer than 550,000 distinct CDR3 sequences, roughly 30% of them seen once. These data are taken from a study of T cell repertoires in cytomegalovirus infection. Study-level information: Public TCR beta signatures marked donors with CMV infection and the matching HLA. Study results and limitations: Carriers of CMV plus the relevant HLA were identified by cumulative public TCR beta family frequency. There were HLA-C-restricted CMV-specific TCR beta clonotypes dominating the ex vivo response.

This clonotype was sampled from a human donor in good health (CMV status not recorded). Some clones in this sample may be carry-over from other donors' samples. The sample comprised PBMCs.

The CDR3 sequence is CASSPSAGNTIYF. In nucleotides, the CDR3 is TGTGCCAGCAGCCCGTCGGCCGGAAACACCATATATTTT. The chain uses TRBV11-2 and TRBJ1-3, with unresolved D. Trimming pared 5 bases from V and 4 bases from J, leaving 9 bases between. This CDR3 has 13 residues. Per the germline V gene, CDR1 is SGHAT and CDR2 is FQNNGV. Supplemented by reference TRBV11-2 and TRBJ1-3, the full variable domain reads EAGVAQSPRYKIIEKRQSVAFWCNPISGHATLYWYQQILGQGPKLLIQFQNNGVVDDSQLPKDRFSAERLKGVDSTLKIQPAKLEDSAVYLCASSPSAGNTIYFGEGSWLTVV.